A selection of T cell receptor beta chains follows, all from one sample in a study of chronic HIV infection and antiretroviral therapy. TCRdb redid the calling of the 5' RACE reads with MiXCR, one entry per CDR3 protein. Of 40,000 or so distinct CDR3 sequences listed, 7.5% to 9% are singletons. The specimen was peripheral blood. Source of these receptors: an adult who had HIV and had not received antiretroviral therapy, or was an uninfected healthy control (not recorded which). CDR3s include the opening cysteine and the closing phenylalanine or tryptophan. The D gene is left open where the match is weak. Size values are once, few and many counts, or a class for expanded clones, and some rows have none.

>TRBJ2-1|TRBD1|TRBV19|many
TGTGCCAGTAAGACAGGGGCTCACGAGCAGTTCTTC
CASKTGAHEQFF
>TRBJ2-7|TRBD1|TRBV4-3|few
TGCGCCAGCAGCCAAGACCGGGACAGGGTCTACGAGCAGTACTTC
CASSQDRDRVYEQYF
>TRBJ2-7|NA|TRBV2|few
TGTGCCAGCAGTGATGGTTTCACGGGGTCCTACGAGCAGTACTTC
CASSDGFTGSYEQYF
>TRBJ1-5|NA|TRBV6-2/TRBV6-3|NA
TGTGCCAGCAGACGAGCGAACAAGGAGAATCAGCCCCAGCATTTT
CASRRANKENQPQHF
>TRBJ2-2|NA|TRBV10-3|NA
TGTGCCATCAGTGAGTCGAAAAGCGGTCTAAACACCGGGGAGCTGTTTTTT
CAISESKSGLNTGELFF
>TRBJ2-2|TRBD2|TRBV28|NA
TGTGCCAGCAACCCCCCGGGGGGAGTCACCGGGGAGCTGTTTTTT
CASNPPGGVTGELFF
>TRBJ2-1|NA|TRBV4-2|many
TGTGCCAGCAGCCAAGCGGCGGGAAGGTCCTACAATGAGCAGTTCTTC
CASSQAAGRSYNEQFF
>TRBJ2-3|NA|TRBV28|many
TGTGCCAGCAGCCGACCCCTATCTCGCACAGATACGCAGTATTTT
CASSRPLSRTDTQYF
>TRBJ2-7|NA|TRBV7-9|NA
TGTGCCAGCAGCTTAGGGGTAGGGCCCTACGAGCAGTACTTC
CASSLGVGPYEQYF
>TRBJ1-1|TRBD1|TRBV7-2|few
TGTGCCAGCAGCTGGGACAGGAACACTGAAGCTTTCTTT
CASSWDRNTEAFF
>TRBJ2-7|NA|TRBV5-5|NA
TGTGCCAGCAGCCTGACAGCGGCAGCCGAGCAGTACTTC
CASSLTAAAEQYF
>TRBJ1-5|NA|TRBV6-1|few
TGTGCCAGCGGATACCTTCCTCGCAGGGTTTTTCAGCCCCAGCATTTT
CASGYLPRRVFQPQHF
>TRBJ1-1|NA|TRBV29-1|many
TGCAGCGTTGAATTACAGGCTATGAACACTGAAGCTTTCTTT
CSVELQAMNTEAFF
>TRBJ1-2|NA|TRBV20-1|few
TGCAGTGCACCAACGACAGATTCCTATGGCTACACCTTC
CSAPTTDSYGYTF
>TRBJ2-3|NA|TRBV5-1|many
TGCGCCAGCAGCTTGGAAACAGATACGCAGTATTTT
CASSLETDTQYF
>TRBJ2-3|TRBD2|TRBV11-2|few
TGTGCCAGCAGCTTTGGACTAGCGTACACAGATACGCAGTATTTT
CASSFGLAYTDTQYF
>TRBJ2-7|NA|TRBV6-7|NA
TGTGCCAGCAGTTCCTCGGGGTACGAGCAGTACTTC
CASSSSGYEQYF
>TRBJ1-1|TRBD1|TRBV3-1|many
TGTGCCAGCAGCCCTCATACCTTGGACAGGGGGCGCCGAGCTTTCTTT
CASSPHTLDRGRRAFF
>TRBJ2-1|NA|TRBV4-1|many
TGCGCCAGCAGCCAAGAATGGGAGCTGTTGGAGCAGTTCTTC
CASSQEWELLEQFF
>TRBJ1-4|NA|TRBV28|NA
TGTGCCTCCTCGGGGACGCGGCTGGCCAAACTGTTTTTT
CASSGTRLAKLFF
>TRBJ1-2|NA|TRBV5-1|few
TGCGCCAGCAGCTTGGAGTGGACACCTTATGGCTACACCTTC
CASSLEWTPYGYTF
>TRBJ2-7|NA|TRBV28|few
TGTGCCAGCAAGCGTGGGAGCTACGAGCAGTACTTC
CASKRGSYEQYF
>TRBJ1-5|NA|TRBV7-8|NA
TGTGCCAGCAGCTTAGCGGACGGTCAGCCCCAGCATTTT
CASSLADGQPQHF
>TRBJ1-4|TRBD1|TRBV7-9|few
TGTGCCAGCAGCTTAGGGGACAGGACCACTTTT
CASSLGDRTTF
>TRBJ1-1|TRBD1|TRBV28|few
TGTGCCAGCAGACCTGGGGGGACAGGGGGCACTGAAGCTTTCTTT
CASRPGGTGGTEAFF
>TRBJ2-3|NA|TRBV7-2|few
TGTGCCAGCAGCTTGGAGGGCTGGGATACGCAGTATTTT
CASSLEGWDTQYF
>TRBJ2-7|NA|TRBV3-1|many
TGTGCCAGCAGCCAAGGGGCCTACGAGCAGTACTTC
CASSQGAYEQYF
>TRBJ2-2|NA|TRBV7-9|few
TGTGCCAGCAGCTTAATGCACCCCGGGGAGCTGTTTTTT
CASSLMHPGELFF
>TRBJ2-1|TRBD2|TRBV20-1|many
TGCAGTGCTAGGGTACTAGCGGGAGTGGACTACAATGAGCAGTTCTTC
CSARVLAGVDYNEQFF
>TRBJ2-3|NA|TRBV29-1|many
TGCAGCGTTGAAGGGAGTGTATCCACAGATACGCAGTATTTT
CSVEGSVSTDTQYF
>TRBJ2-3|TRBD2|TRBV6-5|few
TGTGCCAGCAGGGAAACTAGCGGAACCACAGATACGCAGTATTTT
CASRETSGTTDTQYF
>TRBJ2-6|NA|TRBV6-4|NA
TGTGCCAGCAGTGACTCAAGAGGGGGGGCCAACGTCCTGACTTTC
CASSDSRGGANVLTF
>TRBJ2-3|NA|TRBV9|few
TGTGCCAGCAGCGTAGAAGGCAGGGGGGCAGATACGCAGTATTTT
CASSVEGRGADTQYF
>TRBJ2-7|NA|TRBV20-1|NA
TGCAGTGCTACGGGTCGCGAGAGATTGGAGCAGTACTTC
CSATGRERLEQYF
>TRBJ2-7|TRBD1|TRBV29-1|many
TGCAGCGGGGACACAGGGGTCGAGCAGTACTTC
CSGDTGVEQYF
>TRBJ1-2|NA|TRBV20-1|NA
TGCAGTGCTCTCCCGGATGATATCTATGGCTACACCTTC
CSALPDDIYGYTF
>TRBJ2-2|TRBD2|TRBV28|NA
TGTGCCAGCAGCGGAACTAGCGGGAGATTACACGGGGAGCTGTTTTTT
CASSGTSGRLHGELFF
>TRBJ1-1|NA|TRBV12-3/TRBV12-4|many
TGTGCCAGCAGGCGCGGGGACGGGTGGACTGAAGCTTTCTTT
CASRRGDGWTEAFF
>TRBJ2-7|NA|TRBV21-1|many
TGTGCCAGCGGGGACAAGAGCTCCTACGAGCAGTACTTC
CASGDKSSYEQYF
>TRBJ2-5|NA|TRBV3-1|many
TGTGCCAGCAGCCCACTGACAGGAGGGCAAGAGACCCAGTACTTC
CASSPLTGGQETQYF
>TRBJ1-4|NA|TRBV28|NA
TGTGCCAGCAGTTTGGTAGGAACTAATGAAAAACTGTTTTTT
CASSLVGTNEKLFF
>TRBJ2-7|NA|TRBV18|many
TGTGCCAGCTCACCAGCTGACATATATTACGAGCAGTACTTC
CASSPADIYYEQYF